The 14 T cell receptor beta chains below come from one sample, sequenced in a study of shared clonotypes between healthy human individuals (dated by TCRdb to about 2020). Receptor amplification or capture employed the immunoSEQ multiplex PCR assay. TCRdb took this table from immuneACCESS and kept in-frame rearrangements with V and J called. Such tables lack part of the clones; where checked against another copy, unresolved V genes explain under half of the gap, and the rest is unexplained. This sample gives around 320,000 clones in total; roughly 84% of them show up just once. The ten largest clonotypes hold around 15% of the sample. The sample was memory CD8+ T cells sorted from blood. The cell subset or site label on this specimen signifies: CD45RO+ cells pooled with CCR7-negative TemRA cells. Every receptor here comes from a man between 18 and 35 years old in good health.

The chain uses TRBV30 and TRBJ1-2; no definite D call. Germline V CDR1 and CDR2: GTSNPN, SVGIG (reference sequence). V shed 3 bases and J shed 2 bases, with 13 bases lying between them. This CDR3 is built from 14 residues. This CDR3 is CAWRVSGSNYGYTF. The CDR3 DNA reads TGTGCCTGGAGGGTGTCAGGATCGAACTATGGCTACACCTTC.

The chain is built from TRBV27 and TRBJ2-7; 12 bases align to TRBD1. V shed 5 bases and J 5 bases; nucleotides not matched to a gene: 4. The CDR3 has 14 residues. In germline, CDR1 is MNHEY, CDR2 SMNVEV (reference sequence). This chain's CDR3 is CASSPGTGGHEQYF. CDR3 bases: TGTGCCAGCAGTCCGGGGACAGGGGGCCACGAGCAGTACTTC.

The chain joins TRBV5-8 to TRBJ1-6; no reliable D call. There are 10 residues in the CDR3. V was cut by 8 bases and J by 10 bases, with 7 bases left in between. From germline, CDR1 is SGHTS and CDR2 YDEGEE. In nucleotides, the CDR3 is TGTGCCAGTCGGCCCTCACCCCTCCACTTT. As protein: CASRPSPLHF. Looking up the rest from reference TRBV5-8 and TRBJ1-6 gives the full variable domain: EAGVTQSPTHLIKTRGQQATLRCSPISGHTSVYWYQQALGLGLQFLLWYDEGEERNRGNFPPRFSGRQFPNYSSELNVNALELEDSALYLCASRPSPLHFGNGTRLTVT.

This clone occurred many times. The rearrangement uses TRBV11-3 and TRBJ2-7; D uncertain. V was cut by 4 bases and J by 2 bases, with 12 bases left in between. The CDR3 loop spans 14 amino acids. The V gene's germline CDR1 is SGHNT and CDR2 YENEEA. The CDR3 DNA follows: TGTGCCAGCAGCTCCTTCCCGGCGGCCTACGAGCAGTACTTC. Its translation is CASSSFPAAYEQYF.

The chain couples TRBV5-1 to TRBJ1-4; D gene uncertain. V was shortened by 0 bases and J by 0 bases, with 9 bases between the two germline ends. CDR3 length: 16 amino acids. Germline-derived CDR1 and CDR2 are SGHRS and YFSETQ. The CDR3 DNA is TGCGCCAGCAGCTTGGGGGCCTCTCCAACTAATGAAAAACTGTTTTTT. It translates to CASSLGASPTNEKLFF. The entire variable domain, with the rest obtained from reference TRBV5-1 and TRBJ1-4, is as follows: KAGVTQTPRYLIKTRGQQVTLSCSPISGHRSVSWYQQTPGQGLQFLFEYFSETQRNKGNFPGRFSGRQFSNSRSEMNVSTLELGDSALYLCASSLGASPTNEKLFFGSGTQLSVL.

This sequence joins TRBV4-1 and TRBJ2-5; TRBD2 agrees at 10 bases. CDR3 length: 17 amino acids. The junction had 8 bases not matched to a gene; V was cut back by 1 base and J by 3 bases. Germline CDR1 is MGHRA and CDR2 is YSYEKL. The CDR3 DNA is TGCGCCAGCAGCCAAGGAATGAGCGGGGGGGTGGAAGAGACCCAGTACTTC. This codes for CASSQGMSGGVEETQYF.

V gene TRBV4-1 combines with J gene TRBJ1-6; D not certain. This CDR3 comprises 15 residues. In germline, CDR1 is MGHRA, CDR2 YSYEKL. With 1 base removed from V and 0 bases from J, the gap between germline ends came to 4 bases. The CDR3 nucleotides are TGCGCCAGCAGCCAAGGGTCCTCCTATAATTCACCCCTCCACTTT. It encodes CASSQGSSYNSPLHF.

Note on this clone: A read error is the likely source, as a far larger clone sits one nucleotide away. The rearrangement links TRBV6-5 to TRBJ1-5, with D possibly matching TRBD1 (5 bases). Trimming pared 2 bases from V and 9 bases from J, leaving 14 bases between. Germline lookup yields CDR1 MNHEY and CDR2 SVGAGI. The CDR3 contains 14 residues. The DNA of the CDR3 is TGTGCCAGCAGTTACGTAGGGGACGGGGGGCCCCAGCATTTT. This codes for CASSYVGDGGPQHF.

The chain recombines TRBV30 with TRBJ2-7; 9 bases align to TRBD1. The CDR3 is 14 residues long. V lost 2 bases, J lost 3 bases, and 5 bases stayed unmatched. Germline CDR1 and CDR2: GTSNPN and SVGIG (reference sequence). Here the CDR3 DNA reads TGTGCCTGGAGTTCCGGGACAGGGATCTACGAGCAGTACTTC. Translating gives CAWSSGTGIYEQYF.

CDR3 amino acids: CASSLWAGSNTEAFF. The DNA of the CDR3 is TGTGCCAGCAGCTTATGGGCAGGGTCGAACACTGAAGCTTTCTTT. The J gene is TRBJ1-1, the V gene TRBV7-8; weak D call: TRBD1 (5 bases). CDR1 is SGHVS and CDR2 is FQNEAQ in the germline V gene. This CDR3 region has 15 residues. V lost 2 bases and J 1 base, leaving 11 bases between the germline ends.

This chain joins TRBV19 and TRBJ1-5; 9 positions match TRBD1. The CDR3 loop spans 14 amino acids. After removal of 8 bases from V and 7 bases from J, the junction contained 9 bases not matched to a gene. Germline V gene lookup returns CDR1 LNHDA and CDR2 SQIVND (reference sequence). CDR3 in amino acids: CASCGQGPGQPQHF. The CDR3 nucleotides read TGTGCCAGTTGTGGACAGGGGCCGGGACAGCCCCAGCATTTT.

This chain uses TRBV6-5 with TRBJ1-2; D is undetermined. CDR1 MNHEY and CDR2 SVGAGI come from the germline V gene. V shed 6 bases and J shed 4 bases, with 12 bases lying between them. This CDR3 is built from 13 residues. CDR3 sequence: CASRLRAAYGYTF. The DNA for the CDR3 is TGTGCCAGCAGACTCCGGGCTGCCTATGGCTACACCTTC.

Concerning this clone: Other DNA sequences in this sample translate to the same CDR3. The CDR3 nucleotides are TGCGCCAGCAGCCAAGCGGGAGCCGGCTACGAGCAGTACTTC. It encodes CASSQAGAGYEQYF. The rearrangement uses TRBV4-1 and TRBJ2-7, with D tentatively TRBD2 (6 bases). Trimming shortened V by 1 base and J by 3 bases, and 10 bases separated the two germline ends. CDR1 and CDR2 (germline): MGHRA, YSYEKL. The CDR3 contains 14 residues.

The chain uses TRBV5-6 and TRBJ2-7; TRBD1 matches 11 bases. CDR1 and CDR2 from the germline V gene are SGHDT and YYEEEE. With 4 bases clipped from V and 5 bases from J, the junction kept 8 bases outside the gene matches. This CDR3 comprises 15 residues. Here the CDR3 reads CASSGGTGGIDEQYF. The DNA of the CDR3 is TGTGCCAGCAGCGGAGGGACAGGGGGAATCGACGAGCAGTACTTC.